The present T cell receptor (beta chain) was sequenced within a study of blood T cell repertoires in COVID-19. Study information: Acute and convalescent COVID-19 specimens originated in the United States, Italy and Spain. In each case, the material was cDNA or gDNA derived from T cells, B-cell-depleted T cells, or PBMCs.

V was pared by 4 bases and J by 4 bases, with 15 bases between. Per the germline V gene, CDR1 is SGDLS and CDR2 is YYNGEE. This CDR3 is 14 amino acids long. This clone is a singleton in its sample. Under the authors' procedure: Reference gene primer amplification in the assay estimated nucleated cell counts. Assay: immunoSEQ multiplex PCR; the TCRdb copy retains only in-frame clones and omits some. The V and J calls and clone size were taken over from that table, and D and trimming were inferred from the DNA. The sample lists about 280,000 clones; approximately 91% were seen once. Sequencing used peripheral blood. This receptor was obtained from a man aged 18-30 years with active or convalescent COVID-19. This chain joins TRBV9 and TRBJ2-7; perhaps TRBD2 as D (6 bases). In nucleotides, the CDR3 is TGTGCCAGCAGCCCCGGGACTGCACTTTACGAGCAGTACTTC. Translation gives CASSPGTALYEQYF.